These 8 T cell receptor beta chains share one sample of origin, sequenced in a study of T cell responses to AZD1222 COVID-19 vaccine. Using immunoSEQ multiplex PCR, the repertoire was profiled, and TCRdb retains in-frame clones only, with some absent. The data show 150,000 or so clones, around 95% seen once. The starting material was peripheral blood, obtained on day 0 of AZD1222 vaccination. These receptors all come from an adult in good health.

The gene calls are TRBV11-2 and TRBJ1-1, with unresolved D. The CDR3 loop spans 13 amino acids. The germline V gene encodes CDR1 SGHAT and CDR2 FQNNGV. The germline V and J ends were trimmed by 5 bases and 1 base, with 8 bases remaining between them. This CDR3 is CASSQSGNTEAFF. CDR3 coding DNA: TGTGCCAGCAGCCAATCCGGGAACACTGAAGCTTTCTTT.

In the case of this clone: Additional DNA sequences in this sample encode the identical CDR3. Written as DNA, the CDR3 is TGCGCCAGCAGCTTGACGGGAGGCACCTACGAGCAGTACTTC. Its protein is CASSLTGGTYEQYF. The chain is built from TRBV5-1 and TRBJ2-7; 7 positions match TRBD2. This CDR3 is built from 14 residues. CDR1 is SGHRS, CDR2 YFSETQ, per germline. J gave up 2 bases and V 1 base, and 3 bases lay outside the gene matches.

The V and J genes are TRBV19 and TRBJ1-4; 7 nucleotides agree with TRBD1. The CDR3 covers 15 residues. V was clipped by 4 bases and J by 4 bases; unmatched bases: 6. Germline V gene lookup returns CDR1 LNHDA and CDR2 SQIVND (reference sequence). The CDR3 loop is CASSSPGQFNEKLFF. The CDR3 nucleotides are TGTGCCAGTAGTAGCCCGGGACAGTTTAATGAAAAACTGTTTTTT.

The chain uses TRBV28 and TRBJ2-1, with D tentatively TRBD2 (6 bases). Germline CDR1 is MDHEN and CDR2 is SYDVKM. The CDR3 has 15 amino acids. The V gene lost 8 bases and the J gene lost 7 bases, with 21 bases spanning the gap. CDR3 in amino acids: CASLQEVTGRNEQFF. The CDR3 nucleotides are TGTGCCAGCCTCCAGGAGGTCACGGGGAGGAATGAGCAGTTCTTC.

The rearrangement links TRBV5-1 to TRBJ1-4; possible D gene TRBD1, 5 bases. Trimming removed 0 bases at V and 8 bases at J, with 20 bases between. The CDR3 has 17 amino acids. Germline CDR1 is SGHRS and CDR2 is YFSETQ. This CDR3 reads CASSLGLVQDYHEKLFF. CDR3 DNA sequence: TGCGCCAGCAGCTTGGGGCTTGTACAGGACTACCACGAAAAACTGTTTTTT. The whole variable domain, remainder taken from reference TRBV5-1 and TRBJ1-4, is KAGVTQTPRYLIKTRGQQVTLSCSPISGHRSVSWYQQTPGQGLQFLFEYFSETQRNKGNFPGRFSGRQFSNSRSEMNVSTLELGDSALYLCASSLGLVQDYHEKLFFGSGTQLSVL.

V usage is TRBV28 and J usage is TRBJ2-5; D may be TRBD1 (6 bases). In germline, CDR1 is MDHEN, CDR2 SYDVKM. Between the trimmed V and J ends, which lost 8 bases and 4 bases, there was a span of 26 bases. The CDR3 is made up of 17 amino acids. For the CDR3, the DNA is TGTGCCAGCCAACACGGGCCCGACGGTCTCAGGGGAGAGACCCAGTACTTC. Translating it yields CASQHGPDGLRGETQYF.

This sequence joins TRBV29-1 and TRBJ1-1; D call uncertain. Germline assignment: CDR1 SQVTM and CDR2 ANQGSEA. The CDR3 runs to 12 residues. V was cut by 5 bases and J by 1 base, with 8 bases left in between. CDR3 sequence (DNA): TGCAGCGTTAGTTCCTCGAACACTGAAGCTTTCTTT. Encoded protein: CSVSSSNTEAFF.

V usage is TRBV4-2 and J usage is TRBJ1-6, with a weak D call TRBD1 (5 bases). The CDR3 has 15 amino acids. V was clipped by 3 bases and J by 8 bases, with 14 bases between them. Germline V gene sequence: CDR1 LGHNA, CDR2 YNFKEQ. The CDR3 sequence is CASSQSWQGDSPLHF. Here the CDR3 DNA reads TGTGCCAGCAGCCAGTCGTGGCAGGGAGATTCACCCCTCCACTTT.